This T cell receptor (beta chain) comes out of a study of lymphopenia after photon versus proton radiotherapy. Study-wide results and limits: Oligoclonal CD8+ Temra expansion after nadir drove photon patients' diversity drop. Under photons, naive T cells and diversity fell while effector/memory populations rose. In patients who died, overall survival fell as post-nadir TCR diversity dropped more.

V lost 1 base and J 7 bases, leaving 11 bases between the germline ends. The CDR3 has 15 residues. The germline V gene has CDR1 MNHEY and CDR2 SMNVEV (reference sequence). TCRdb keeps only in-frame clones here, not all; method: immunoSEQ multiplex PCR. The data contain about 19,000 clones, around nine tenths of them seen just once; the ten biggest clones take up roughly 6.1%. Remarks on this clone: Its antigen remains unknown.

The sequence was collected from a man between 60 and 70 years old with pancreatic cancer. The chain employs TRBV27 and TRBJ1-6, with D maybe TRBD1 (5 bases). The source was peripheral blood, collected from a patient treated with photon-based radiotherapy. In nucleotides, the CDR3 is TGTGCCAGCAGTTTATATACAGGCAGAAATTCACCCCTCCACTTT. It translates to CASSLYTGRNSPLHF.